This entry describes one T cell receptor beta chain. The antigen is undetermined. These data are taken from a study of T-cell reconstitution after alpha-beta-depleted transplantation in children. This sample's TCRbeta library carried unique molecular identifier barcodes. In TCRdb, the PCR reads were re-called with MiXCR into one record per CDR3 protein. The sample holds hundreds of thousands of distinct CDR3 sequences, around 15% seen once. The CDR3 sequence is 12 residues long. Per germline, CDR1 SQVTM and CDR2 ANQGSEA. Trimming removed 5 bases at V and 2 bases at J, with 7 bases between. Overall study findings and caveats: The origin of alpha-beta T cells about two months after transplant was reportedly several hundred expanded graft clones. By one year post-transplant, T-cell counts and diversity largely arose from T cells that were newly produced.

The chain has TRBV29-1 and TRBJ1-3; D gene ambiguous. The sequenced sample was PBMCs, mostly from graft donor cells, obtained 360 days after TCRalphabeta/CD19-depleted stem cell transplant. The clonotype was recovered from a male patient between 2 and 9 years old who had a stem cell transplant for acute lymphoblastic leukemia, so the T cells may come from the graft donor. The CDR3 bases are TGCAGCGTTAGCGGGGCTGGAAACACCATATATTTT. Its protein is CSVSGAGNTIYF.